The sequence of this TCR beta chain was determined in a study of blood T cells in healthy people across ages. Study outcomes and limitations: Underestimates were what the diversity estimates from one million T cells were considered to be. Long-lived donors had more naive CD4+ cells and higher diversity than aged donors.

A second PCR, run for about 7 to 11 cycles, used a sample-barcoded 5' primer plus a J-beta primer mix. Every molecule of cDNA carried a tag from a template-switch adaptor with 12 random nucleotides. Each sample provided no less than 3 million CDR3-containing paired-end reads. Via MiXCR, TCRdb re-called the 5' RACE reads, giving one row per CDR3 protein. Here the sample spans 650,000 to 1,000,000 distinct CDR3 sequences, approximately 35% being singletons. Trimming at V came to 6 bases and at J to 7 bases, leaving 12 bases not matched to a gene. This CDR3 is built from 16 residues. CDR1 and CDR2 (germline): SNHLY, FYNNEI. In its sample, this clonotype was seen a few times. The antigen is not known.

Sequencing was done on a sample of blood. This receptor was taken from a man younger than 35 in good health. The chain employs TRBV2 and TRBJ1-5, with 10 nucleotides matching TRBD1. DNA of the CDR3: TGTGCCAGCAGACGCGCGGGACAGGGGCGGGGGCAGCCCCAGCATTTT. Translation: CASRRAGQGRGQPQHF.